The entry below describes one TCR beta chain. Its antigen is not known. The germline V gene has CDR1 DFQATT and CDR2 SNEGSKA (reference sequence). After removal of 3 bases from V and 3 bases from J, the junction contained 10 bases not matched to a gene. The CDR3 covers 16 residues. Then a second PCR, running roughly 7 to 11 cycles, was carried out with a sample-barcoded 5' primer and a J-beta primer mix. The template-switch adaptor, which had 12 random nucleotides, put a tag on each cDNA molecule. TCRdb re-called the 5' RACE reads through MiXCR, storing one row per CDR3 protein. The repertoire holds fewer than 1,000,000 distinct CDR3 sequences, with 40% to 50% as singletons. This sample stems from a study of blood T cells in healthy people across ages. Study findings and constraints: Diversity estimates drawn from one million T cells were deemed underestimates. Researchers said unsorted PBMCs prevented a conclusive naive versus antigen-experienced comparison.

Every donor provided ten milliliters of peripheral blood. This receptor was obtained from a man aged 55 to 70 in good health. The sequenced material came from blood. The genes are TRBV20-1 and TRBJ1-4; 7 bases agree with TRBD1. For the CDR3, the DNA is TGCAGTGCTAGTAGCAGGGGGACACGGGCTAATGAAAAACTGTTTTTT. This codes for CSASSRGTRANEKLFF.